This TCR beta chain was obtained from a study of blood T cell repertoires in COVID-19. As for the study in general: COVID-19 samples collected from the United States, Italy and Spain covered acute and convalescent phases.

The CDR3 contains 18 residues. The germline V gene encodes CDR1 SGHRS and CDR2 YFSETQ. V was pared by 4 bases and J by 1 base, with 14 bases of the junction left unmatched. Assay: immunoSEQ multiplex PCR; the TCRdb copy retains only in-frame clones and omits some. The data show around 220,000 clones, around 83% seen once. The study recruited people aged 18 to 89 years across roughly 25 US areas. Cohort assignment relied on participant-reported clinical history. The chain couples TRBV5-1 to TRBJ2-3; TRBD2 matches at 8 bases. The sample was PBMCs or T cells enriched from blood (not recorded which). The receptor was derived from a woman in her forties who had recovered from COVID-19. This CDR3 reads CASSAGGRRGGRTDTQYF. The DNA for the CDR3 is TGCGCCAGCAGCGCGGGGGGCCGGCGAGGGGGGCGCACAGATACGCAGTATTTT.